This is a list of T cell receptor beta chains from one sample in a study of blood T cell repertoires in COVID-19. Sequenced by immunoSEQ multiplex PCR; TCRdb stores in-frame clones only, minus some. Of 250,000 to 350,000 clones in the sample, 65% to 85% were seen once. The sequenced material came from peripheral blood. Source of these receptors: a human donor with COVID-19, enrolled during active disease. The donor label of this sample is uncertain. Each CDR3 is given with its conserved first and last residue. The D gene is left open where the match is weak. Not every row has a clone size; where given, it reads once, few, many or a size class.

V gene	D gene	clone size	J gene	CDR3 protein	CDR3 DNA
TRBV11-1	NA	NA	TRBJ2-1	CASSASGGLAYNEQFF	TGTGCCAGCAGCGCCTCAGGGGGACTAGCCTACAATGAGCAGTTCTTC
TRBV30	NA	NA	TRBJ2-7	CAWSDSFLRGQSYEQYF	TGTGCCTGGAGTGATTCGTTTTTGAGAGGACAGTCCTACGAGCAGTACTTC
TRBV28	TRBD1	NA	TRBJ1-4	CASSPGGGQSNEKLFF	TGTGCCAGCAGCCCCGGAGGGGGACAGTCAAATGAAAAACTGTTTTTT
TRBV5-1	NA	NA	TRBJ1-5	CASSLGHLPFQPQHF	TGCGCCAGCAGCTTGGGGCACCTGCCGTTTCAGCCCCAGCATTTT
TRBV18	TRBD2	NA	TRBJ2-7	CASSSTSGPYEQYF	TGTGCCAGCTCAAGCACTAGCGGCCCCTACGAGCAGTACTTC
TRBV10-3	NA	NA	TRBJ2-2	CAIKWGENTGELFF	TGTGCCATCAAATGGGGGGAGAACACCGGGGAGCTGTTTTTT
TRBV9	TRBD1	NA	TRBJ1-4	CASSVDGQGGKLFF	TGTGCCAGCAGCGTCGACGGACAGGGTGGAAAACTGTTTTTT
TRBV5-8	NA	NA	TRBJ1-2	CASSFWGGARPDGYTF	TGTGCCAGCAGCTTTTGGGGAGGGGCCCGGCCTGATGGCTACACCTTC
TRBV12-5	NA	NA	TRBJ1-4	CASGNSGARKLFF	TGTGCTAGTGGCAACTCGGGTGCCAGAAAACTGTTTTTT
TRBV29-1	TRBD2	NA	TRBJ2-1	CSVGGGLAGVEQFF	TGCAGCGTCGGAGGGGGACTAGCGGGAGTAGAGCAGTTCTTC
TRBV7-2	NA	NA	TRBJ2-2	CASSWKSGGTGELFF	TGTGCCAGCAGCTGGAAGTCCGGGGGCACCGGGGAGCTGTTTTTT
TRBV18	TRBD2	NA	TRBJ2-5	CASSPYGLAEETQYF	TGTGCCAGCTCCCCATATGGACTAGCGGAAGAGACCCAGTACTTC
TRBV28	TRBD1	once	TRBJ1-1	CASRTSGTGNTEAFF	TGTGCCAGCAGAACTTCCGGGACAGGCAACACTGAAGCTTTCTTT
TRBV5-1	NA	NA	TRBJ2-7	CASSPASEASYEQYF	TGCGCCAGCAGCCCCGCGTCGGAGGCCTCCTACGAGCAGTACTTC
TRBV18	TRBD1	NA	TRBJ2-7	CASSPNEDRVEYF	TGTGCCAGCTCACCGAACGAAGACAGGGTAGAGTACTTC
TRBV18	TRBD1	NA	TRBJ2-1	CASSPQPGQGVNEQFF	TGTGCCAGCTCACCCCAACCGGGACAGGGGGTCAATGAGCAGTTCTTC
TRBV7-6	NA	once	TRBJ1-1	CASGLGVGGDTEAFF	TGTGCCAGCGGCTTAGGCGTCGGGGGGGACACTGAAGCTTTCTTT
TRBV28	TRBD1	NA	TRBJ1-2	CASSPPGQNYGYTF	TGTGCCAGCAGTCCCCCGGGACAGAACTATGGCTACACCTTC
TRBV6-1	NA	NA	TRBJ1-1	CASSEIDDSGTEAFF	TGTGCCAGCAGTGAAATCGACGATTCGGGCACTGAAGCTTTCTTT